The 3 T cell receptor beta chains below come from one sample, sequenced in a study of blood T cell repertoires in COVID-19. Some clones are missing from TCRdb's copy, which holds only in-frame ones; the method was immunoSEQ multiplex PCR. The data hold fewer than 250,000 clones, with approximately 90% observed a single time. Material: PBMCs or T cells enriched from blood (not recorded which). These receptors were collected from a man aged 25 to 45 who had recovered from COVID-19.

V and J are TRBV10-3 and TRBJ2-1; 14 positions agree with TRBD2. The germline gives CDR1 ENHRY, CDR2 SYGVKD. The CDR3 totals 17 residues. The V gene end was trimmed by 6 bases and the J gene end by 7 bases; junction bases not matched to a gene: 11. The CDR3 coding sequence is TGTGCCATCAGCGGTACAGGGACTAGCGGGAGAAGGAATGAGCAGTTCTTC. Protein: CAISGTGTSGRRNEQFF.

This chain connects TRBV5-1 to TRBJ2-5, with 8 bases lining up with TRBD2. Germline V gives CDR1 SGHRS, CDR2 YFSETQ. CDR3 size: 18 residues. V lost 6 bases and J lost 1; bases outside the gene matches: 17. CDR3 region: CASNLAPSGAGAQETQYF. CDR3 in DNA: TGCGCCAGCAACCTGGCCCCTAGCGGAGCGGGGGCCCAAGAGACCCAGTACTTC.

The J gene is TRBJ2-7, the V gene TRBV27, with 9 bases lining up with TRBD1. The CDR3 is 13 residues long. V lost 6 bases, J lost 4 bases, and 4 bases stayed unmatched. CDR1 and CDR2 from the germline V gene are MNHEY and SMNVEV (reference sequence). CDR3: CASRGTGFYEQYF. The CDR3, as DNA: TGTGCCAGCAGGGGGACAGGGTTTTACGAGCAGTACTTC.